Listed below are T cell receptor beta chains from one sample, sequenced in a study of blood T cell repertoires in COVID-19. The data were produced by immunoSEQ multiplex PCR, yet TCRdb's version contains in-frame clones alone and is incomplete. The sample has fewer than 85,000 clones; 80% to 90% are singletons. The specimen sequenced was peripheral blood. These TCRs come from a human donor in a cohort sampled during active COVID-19. CDR3s include the opening cysteine and the closing phenylalanine or tryptophan. A D gene is named only where the DNA matches it firmly. A row's size may be missing; if present it is once, few, many or a size class.

TRBJ1-6,TRBV7-8,NA,TRBD1,TGTGCCAGCAGCCCTACCAGGGGGCGCGATTCACCCCTCCACTTT,CASSPTRGRDSPLHF
TRBJ1-4,TRBV28,NA,NA,TGTGCCAGCAGTTTATACCCCACAGGGAGGGGGGGTGAAAAACTGTTTTTT,CASSLYPTGRGGEKLFF
TRBJ2-3,TRBV2,NA,TRBD2,TGTGCGGCCCTTCAGCGGGGGGCCACAGATACGCAGTATTTT,CAALQRGATDTQYF
TRBJ1-5,TRBV12-5,NA,NA,TGTGCTAGTGGTTTGGTAAGTGGCGGGCACCACTTTCAGCCCCAGCATTTT,CASGLVSGGHHFQPQHF
TRBJ2-2,TRBV18,NA,NA,TGTGCCAGCTCACCGCGGAGCGGCACCGGGGAGCTGTTTTTT,CASSPRSGTGELFF
TRBJ2-5,TRBV7-3,once,TRBD2,TGTGCCAGCAGCTTATTTGCTAGCGGGGCGGCCGTGGAGACCCAGTACTTC,CASSLFASGAAVETQYF
TRBJ2-3,TRBV27,NA,NA,TGTGCCAGCAGTTTACAGCCGGGTCCTGGGGGCCCCACAGATACGCAGTATTTT,CASSLQPGPGGPTDTQYF
TRBJ2-3,TRBV9,once,TRBD2,TGTGCCAGCAGCGCCTCGTCTAGCGGGAGAACAGATACGCAGTATTTT,CASSASSSGRTDTQYF
TRBJ1-3,TRBV6-5,NA,NA,TGTGCCAGCACAGTCGACTCTGGAAACACCATATATTTT,CASTVDSGNTIYF
TRBJ1-2,TRBV7-9,NA,TRBD1,TGTGCCAGCAGCCCCTGGGACAGACTCAGAACGGGGGGCTACACCTTC,CASSPWDRLRTGGYTF
TRBJ1-3,TRBV5-1,NA,NA,TGCGCCAGCAGCCCTGACAGTTCTGGAAACACCATATATTTT,CASSPDSSGNTIYF
TRBJ1-5,TRBV28,NA,NA,TGTGCCAGCATTACATCGGGGGGGCTGGGCAATCAGCCCCAGCATTTT,CASITSGGLGNQPQHF
TRBJ2-3,TRBV29-1,NA,TRBD2,TGCAGCGTCAGAGCGGGAGTCGGCACAGATACGCAGTATTTT,CSVRAGVGTDTQYF
TRBJ1-1,TRBV5-8,NA,NA,TGTGCCAGCAGCTTGAGAGTGATGAACACTGAAGCTTTCTTT,CASSLRVMNTEAFF
TRBJ2-7,TRBV27,once,NA,TGTGCCAGCAGTCCGGCCGGACATTTCTCGTACGAGCAGTACTTC,CASSPAGHFSYEQYF
TRBJ1-4,TRBV6-2/TRBV6-3,NA,NA,TGTGCCAGCAGTTCCCTGGTGCGAGAAAAACTGTTTTTT,CASSSLVREKLFF
TRBJ2-3,TRBV4-2,NA,NA,TGTGCCAGCAGCCAAGGAGTTGCAGATACGCAGTATTTT,CASSQGVADTQYF
TRBJ1-1,TRBV25-1,NA,TRBD1,TGTGCCAGCAGTGACATAGGGACAGCGAACACTGAAGCTTTCTTT,CASSDIGTANTEAFF
TRBJ1-3,TRBV18,NA,NA,TGTGCCAGCTCAACGACACAAGTCTCTGGAAACACCATATATTTT,CASSTTQVSGNTIYF
TRBJ1-2,TRBV6-1,NA,NA,TGTGCCAGCAGTGAAATTGAGACCTCCTACTCCGCGGCCTCCTATGGCTACACCTTC,CASSEIETSYSAASYGYTF
TRBJ1-6,TRBV7-2,NA,NA,TGTGCCAGCAGCTTGGGGGGGATCTATAATTCACCCCTCCACTTT,CASSLGGIYNSPLHF
TRBJ2-5,TRBV9,NA,TRBD2,TGTGCCAGCAGCCTAAGCGGGGTACAAGAGACCCAGTACTTC,CASSLSGVQETQYF
TRBJ2-1,TRBV3-1/TRBV3-2,NA,TRBD2,TGTGCCAGCAGCCGGCAAGCGGGGGGTAACAATGAGCAGTTCTTC,CASSRQAGGNNEQFF
TRBJ2-5,TRBV19,NA,TRBD2,TGTGCCAGTAGCCCGGGACTAGCGGGAGGATACCAAGAGACCCAGTACTTC,CASSPGLAGGYQETQYF
TRBJ1-5,TRBV4-1,NA,NA,TGCGCCAGCAGCCAGGGGGGGCAGGGTCAACAGCCCCAGCATTTT,CASSQGGQGQQPQHF
TRBJ2-4,TRBV3-1/TRBV3-2,NA,NA,TGTGCCAGCAGCCAAGATCCCAGCTTTCACCACAGGACAGAAGCCAAAAACATTCAGTACTTC,CASSQDPSFHHRTEAKNIQYF
TRBJ2-1,TRBV5-1,NA,TRBD2,TGCGCCAGCAGTACCGGTACTAGCGGGGTAGGAGAGCAGTTCTTC,CASSTGTSGVGEQFF
TRBJ1-5,TRBV5-1,NA,NA,TGCGCCAGCAGCTTGGGGGAGCACCTCAATCAGCCCCAGCATTTT,CASSLGEHLNQPQHF
TRBJ2-7,TRBV10-1,NA,TRBD2,TGCGCCAGCACGGGGGGAATCTACGAGCAGTACTTC,CASTGGIYEQYF
TRBJ1-5,TRBV4-1,NA,NA,TGCGCCAGCAGCCAAGCGGGCAGGGCTCTCAATCAGCCCCAGCATTTT,CASSQAGRALNQPQHF
TRBJ2-3,TRBV6-2/TRBV6-3,NA,TRBD1,TGTGCCAGCAGTTACCGAAGGACAGGTGGCACAGATACGCAGTATTTT,CASSYRRTGGTDTQYF
TRBJ1-2,TRBV29-1,NA,NA,TGCAGCGCGACCCCGAGGGAAACGAACTATGGCTACACCTTC,CSATPRETNYGYTF
TRBJ1-5,TRBV7-8,NA,NA,TGTGCCAGCACCCAGGGCGAGGTCCAGGGTAGCAATCAGCCCCAGCATTTT,CASTQGEVQGSNQPQHF